This T cell receptor beta chain was obtained from a study of blood T cell repertoires in COVID-19. Study-level background: Some COVID-19 samples were acute and others convalescent; all came from the United States, Italy and Spain.

Germline assignment: CDR1 MNHEY and CDR2 SMNVEV (reference sequence). CDR3 size: 16 residues. Trimming removed 3 bases from V and 6 bases from J; junction bases left unmatched: 11. The study drew participants aged about 18 to 95 years from approximately 23 US areas. The table came from immunoSEQ multiplex PCR; TCRdb's copy has only in-frame clones and leaves some out. The table lists 150,000 or so clones, roughly nine tenths of them singletons, with 3.5% to 4.5% in the top ten. The clonotype was recovered from a woman in her forties who had been exposed to COVID-19. Sequencing was performed on PBMCs or T cells enriched from blood (not recorded which). This chain uses TRBV27 with TRBJ1-1; 9 bases are shared with TRBD1. DNA of the CDR3: TGTGCCAGCAGTTTTCTGGGACAGGGTCAGGTGGCTGAAGCTTTCTTT. Translated, it gives CASSFLGQGQVAEAFF.